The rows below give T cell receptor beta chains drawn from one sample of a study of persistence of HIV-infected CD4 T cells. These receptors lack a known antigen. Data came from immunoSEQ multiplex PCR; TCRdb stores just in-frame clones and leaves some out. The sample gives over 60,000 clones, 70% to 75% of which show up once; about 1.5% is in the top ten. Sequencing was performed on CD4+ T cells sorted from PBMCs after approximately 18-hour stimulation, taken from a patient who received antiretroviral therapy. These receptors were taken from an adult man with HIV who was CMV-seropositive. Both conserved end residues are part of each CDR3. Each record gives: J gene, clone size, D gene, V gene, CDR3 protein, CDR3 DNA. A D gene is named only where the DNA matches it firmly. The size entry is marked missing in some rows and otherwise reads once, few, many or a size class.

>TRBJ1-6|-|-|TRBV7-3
CASSRDRSGSPLHF
TGTGCCAGCAGCCGGGACCGGAGCGGTTCACCCCTCCACTTT
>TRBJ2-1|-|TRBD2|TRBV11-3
CASSWAWGEGQFF
TGTGCCAGCAGCTGGGCATGGGGGGAGGGGCAGTTCTTC
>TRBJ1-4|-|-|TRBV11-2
CASSLDREKLFF
TGTGCCAGCAGCCTAGACAGGGAAAAACTGTTTTTT
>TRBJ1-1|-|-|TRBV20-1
CSAGARTEAFF
TGCAGTGCTGGGGCGCGCACTGAAGCTTTCTTT
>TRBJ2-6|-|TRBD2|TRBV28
CASGGGATGANVLTF
TGTGCCAGCGGCGGGGGGGCGACTGGGGCCAACGTCCTGACTTTC
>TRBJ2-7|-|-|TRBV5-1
CASSDGVIRNEQYF
TGCGCCTCCTCGGACGGGGTAATTCGGAACGAGCAGTACTTC
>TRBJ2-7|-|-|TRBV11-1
CASSIARDVSYEQYF
TGTGCCAGCAGCATAGCCCGGGACGTCTCCTACGAGCAGTACTTC
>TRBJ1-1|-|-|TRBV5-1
CASSLAERIHTEAFF
TGCGCCAGCAGCTTGGCCGAAAGGATTCACACTGAAGCTTTCTTT
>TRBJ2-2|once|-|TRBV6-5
CASSSPREGAGELFF
TGTGCCAGCAGTTCCCCCCGAGAGGGGGCCGGGGAGCTGTTTTTT
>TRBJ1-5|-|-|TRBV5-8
CASSLLGSRGGNQPQHF
TGTGCCAGCAGCTTGTTGGGGTCCCGAGGGGGCAATCAGCCCCAGCATTTT
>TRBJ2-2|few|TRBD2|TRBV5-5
CASTLLAGSQPGELFF
TGTGCCAGCACTCTTCTAGCGGGATCTCAACCCGGGGAGCTGTTTTTT
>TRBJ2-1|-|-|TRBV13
CASSLKPSRAGDSSYNEQFF
TGTGCCAGCAGCTTAAAACCCTCTAGGGCGGGTGATAGCTCCTACAATGAGCAGTTCTTC
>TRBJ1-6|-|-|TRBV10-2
CASSRRATTLSSYNSPLHF
TGCGCCAGCAGCCGCCGGGCCACAACCTTGTCCTCCTATAATTCACCCCTCCACTTT
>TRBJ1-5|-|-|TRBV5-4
CASSPLKSAYNQPQHF
TGTGCCAGCAGCCCCCTGAAGTCGGCGTACAATCAGCCCCAGCATTTT
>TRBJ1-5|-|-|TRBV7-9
CASSLDSHGQPQHF
TGTGCCAGCAGCTTAGATTCCCACGGCCAGCCCCAGCATTTT
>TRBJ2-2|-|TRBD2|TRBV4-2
CASSSRASGGGINTGELFF
TGTGCCAGCAGCTCAAGGGCTAGCGGGGGCGGGATTAACACCGGGGAGCTGTTTTTT
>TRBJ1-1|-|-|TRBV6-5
CASSYSKGAGQTEAFF
TGTGCCAGCAGTTACTCGAAGGGTGCAGGGCAAACTGAAGCTTTCTTT
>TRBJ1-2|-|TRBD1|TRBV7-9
CASSQSPGQGPGYTF
TGTGCCAGCAGCCAGAGTCCGGGACAGGGTCCTGGCTACACCTTC
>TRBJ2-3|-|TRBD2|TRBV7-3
CTSSLEIAGGTGTQYF
TGTACCAGCAGCTTAGAGATAGCGGGGGGCACGGGTACGCAGTATTTT
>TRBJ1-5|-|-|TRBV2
CASSGLQGLRPQHF
TGTGCCAGCAGCGGGCTTCAGGGTTTACGGCCCCAGCATTTT
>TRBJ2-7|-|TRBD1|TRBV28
CASTDLGGDWYEQYF
TGTGCCAGCACCGATCTAGGGGGCGATTGGTACGAGCAGTACTTC
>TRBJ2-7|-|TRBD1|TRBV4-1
CASSQGQGASTYEQYF
TGCGCCAGCAGCCAAGGACAGGGGGCTAGCACCTACGAGCAGTACTTC
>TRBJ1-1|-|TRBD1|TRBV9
CASSVTGERSEAFF
TGTGCCAGCAGTGTGACAGGGGAGAGATCTGAAGCTTTCTTT
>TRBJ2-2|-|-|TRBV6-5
CATKVTSNTGELFF
TGTGCAACCAAAGTGACATCGAACACCGGGGAGCTGTTTTTT
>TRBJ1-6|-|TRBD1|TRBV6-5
CAARGDRGTPLHF
TGTGCCGCTAGGGGAGACAGGGGAACACCCCTCCACTTT
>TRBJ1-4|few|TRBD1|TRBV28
CASSDPRGRNEKLFF
TGTGCCAGCAGTGACCCCAGGGGGCGCAATGAAAAACTGTTTTTT
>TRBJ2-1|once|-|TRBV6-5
CASSYSLGRGNEQFF
TGTGCCAGCAGTTACTCCCTAGGAAGGGGGAATGAGCAGTTCTTC
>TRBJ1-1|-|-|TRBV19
CASTTPATGNTEAFF
TGTGCCAGTACCACCCCCGCGACAGGGAACACTGAAGCTTTCTTT
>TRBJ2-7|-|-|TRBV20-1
CSASDGTATAEQYF
TGCAGTGCTAGTGACGGGACCGCGACGGCGGAGCAGTACTTC
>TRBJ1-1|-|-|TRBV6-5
CASPKTQNTEAFF
TGTGCCAGCCCCAAGACACAGAACACTGAAGCTTTCTTT
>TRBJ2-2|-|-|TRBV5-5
CASSLAAQMNTGELFF
TGTGCCAGCAGCTTGGCGGCACAGATGAACACCGGGGAGCTGTTTTTT
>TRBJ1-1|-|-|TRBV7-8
CASSSRDRNTEAFF
TGTGCCAGCAGCTCGCGAGACAGGAACACTGAAGCTTTCTTT
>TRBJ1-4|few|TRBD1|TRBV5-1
CASSLGTGHYYLPSF
TGCGCCAGCAGCCTCGGGACAGGACATTACTATCTACCATCTTTT
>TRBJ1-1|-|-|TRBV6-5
CASTAWARKDTEAFF
TGTGCCAGCACCGCTTGGGCCCGGAAAGACACTGAAGCTTTCTTT
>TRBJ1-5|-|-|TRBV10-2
CASSEARTFSNQPQHF
TGCGCCAGCAGTGAGGCCCGGACATTCAGCAATCAGCCCCAGCATTTT
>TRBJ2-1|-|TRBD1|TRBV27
CASSPTTGQGGFSYNEQFF
TGTGCCAGCAGTCCCACTACGGGACAGGGGGGATTCTCCTACAATGAGCAGTTCTTC
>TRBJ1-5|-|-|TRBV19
CASSDYNQPQHF
TGTGCCAGTAGTGACTACAATCAGCCCCAGCATTTT
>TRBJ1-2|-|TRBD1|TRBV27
CASRTGDGYGYTF
TGTGCCAGCAGGACAGGGGACGGCTATGGCTACACCTTC
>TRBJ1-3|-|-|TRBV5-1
CASSPASPRGGNTIYF
TGCGCCAGCAGCCCAGCCTCGCCGAGGGGTGGAAACACCATATATTTT
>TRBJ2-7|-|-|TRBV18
CASSGQSRTSSYEQYF
TGTGCCAGCTCCGGACAGTCACGTACGAGCTCCTACGAGCAGTACTTC
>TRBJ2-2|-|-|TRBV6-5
CASNREADTGELFF
TGTGCCAGTAACAGGGAAGCGGACACCGGGGAGCTGTTTTTT
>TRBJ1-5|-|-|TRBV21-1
CASPFSPVF
TGTGCCAGCCCCTTTTCCCCCGTTTTT
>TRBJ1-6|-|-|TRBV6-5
CASSLRTVNSPLHF
TGTGCTAGCAGTTTAAGGACAGTGAATTCACCCCTCCACTTT
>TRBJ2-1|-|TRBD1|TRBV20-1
CSAQGQAEQFF
TGCAGTGCTCAAGGACAGGCTGAGCAGTTCTTC
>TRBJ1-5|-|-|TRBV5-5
CASSGPGGSNQPQHF
TGTGCCAGCAGCGGACCAGGCGGTAGCAATCAGCCCCAGCATTTT
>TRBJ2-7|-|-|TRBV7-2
CASSSQGGYYEQYF
TGTGCCAGCAGCTCTCAGGGAGGCTACTACGAGCAGTACTTC
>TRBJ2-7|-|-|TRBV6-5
CASVRTMDEQYF
TGTGCCAGCGTCCGGACGATGGACGAGCAGTACTTC
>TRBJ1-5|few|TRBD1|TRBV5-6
CASSSAGGHQPQHF
TGTGCCAGCAGCTCTGCAGGGGGTCATCAGCCCCAGCATTTT
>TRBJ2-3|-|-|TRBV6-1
CASSETEARGTQYF
TGTGCCAGCAGTGAGACGGAGGCCCGGGGTACGCAGTATTTT
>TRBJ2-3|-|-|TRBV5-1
CASSLEGRYTDTQYF
TGCGCCAGCAGCTTGGAGGGCAGGTACACAGATACGCAGTATTTT
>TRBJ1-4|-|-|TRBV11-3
CASSAGHGGEKLFF
TGTGCCAGCAGCGCGGGACACGGGGGTGAAAAACTGTTTTTT
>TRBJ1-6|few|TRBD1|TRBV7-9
CASSLGQGFYNSPLHF
TGTGCCAGCAGCTTGGGACAGGGCTTCTATAATTCACCCCTCCACTTT
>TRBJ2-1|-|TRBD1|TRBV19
CASSPRDRGTNNEQFF
TGTGCCAGTAGTCCCCGGGACAGGGGGACGAACAATGAGCAGTTCTTC
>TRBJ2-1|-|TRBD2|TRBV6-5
CASSYLPGTSGEQFF
TGTGCCAGCAGTTACCTACCAGGGACTAGCGGGGAGCAGTTCTTC
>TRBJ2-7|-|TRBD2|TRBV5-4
CASSLDHGGANEQYF
TGTGCCAGCAGCTTGGATCACGGGGGGGCTAACGAGCAGTACTTC
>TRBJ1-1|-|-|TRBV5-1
CASRVAGVTEAFF
TGCGCCAGCAGGGTGGCAGGGGTAACTGAAGCTTTCTTT
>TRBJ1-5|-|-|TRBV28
CASFERDQPQHF
TGTGCCAGCTTCGAGCGGGATCAGCCCCAGCATTTT
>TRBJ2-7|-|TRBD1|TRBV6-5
CASRLRDRGLYEQYF
TGTGCCAGCAGGCTCCGGGACAGGGGGCTCTACGAGCAGTACTTC
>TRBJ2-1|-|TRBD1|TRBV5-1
CASSSRPGQESEQFF
TGCGCCAGCAGCAGCCGTCCGGGACAGGAATCTGAGCAGTTCTTC
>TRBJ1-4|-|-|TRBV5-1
CASSAVGSGNEKLFF
TGCGCCAGCAGCGCCGTTGGGTCGGGTAATGAAAAACTGTTTTTT